This TCR beta chain was found in a study of T cells in localized non-small cell lung cancer (TCRdb year 2020). The study in broad terms: The study examined T cell repertoires in a few hundred patients with early-stage NSCLC and compared tumors with uninvolved tumor-adjacent lungs. The cohort consisted of about 240 treatment-naive NSCLC patients whose localized lung tumors had been resected. The mean age of the NSCLC patients was roughly 63 years, with roughly 120 men and 107 women.

As concerns this clone: Its antigen specificity is not known. The sample holds no much larger clone one base away, and base qualities are not on file.

At diagnosis, tumor, uninvolved tumor-adjacent lung and peripheral blood were collected and then preserved as a mix of FFPE and fresh-frozen material. For TCR repertoire profiling, blood samples were analyzed in the form of peripheral blood mononuclear cells. The paper as a whole reports these results and caveats: Because the study design was exploratory, TCR variables were selected using unadjusted p-values without false-discovery rate correction. A median of roughly 58 of the top 100 tumor clones were detected in paired uninvolved adjacent lung, and 28 of these tumor clones were also found among the top 100 clones of the paired uninvolved adjacent lung. Higher T cell density in blood was associated with longer overall survival, whereas higher clonality in adjacent lung was associated with shorter survival. Uninvolved tumor-adjacent lung showed the highest T cell clonality, higher than tumor, which suggests more focused antigenic responses in the adjacent lung. Because multi-region sequencing of the tumors was not done, intratumor heterogeneity could not be ruled out.

The germline ends are 18 bases apart after V is trimmed by 1 base and J by 6 bases. From a lookup of the germline V gene, CDR1 and CDR2 are MGHDK and SYGVNS. The CDR3 sequence holds 17 residues, the cysteine and phenylalanine included. The only DNA kept is the CDR3, 51 bases in frame from the first base. TCR beta CDR3 regions were sequenced from DNA using the immunoSEQ Assay. The paper's processing steps were these. To compute T cell density, TCR beta template counts were normalized to usable DNA, which was estimated by amplifying housekeeping genes. The preseqR package was used to estimate richness by extrapolating to 400,000 templates for PBMC samples and to 120,000 templates for tissue samples. Clonality was taken to be one minus Pielou's evenness. To identify tissue-enriched TCRs, differential abundance testing was run on productive amino-acid clonotypes with a minimum total count of 5 and an alpha of 0.1. Repertoire overlap between compartments was quantified with the Jaccard Index and Morisita Overlap Index. GLIPH grouped TCR beta CDR3s together with public tetramer-defined viral CDR3s, and a viral motif had to include at least three viral sequences and show V-gene enrichment. TCRdb holds this immuneACCESS table with in-frame rearrangements only. Some clones are missing; in checked studies, unresolved V genes explain under half, and the rest has no known cause. Clonal size and the V and J genes are those of that table, whereas D and trimming came from the DNA. In all, the sample holds tens of thousands of clones, and around nine tenths of those were seen once. The ten largest clonotypes hold approximately 6.8% of the sample.

This sample comprised peripheral blood, obtained before any cancer treatment. The chain uses TRBV25-1 and TRBJ1-4; the best D guess is TRBD1, with 5 bases matching. The receptor comes from a woman aged 40 to 75 with stage I lung adenocarcinoma. The DNA sequence follows: TGTGCCAGCAGTGAATCCCCCCCCGGGGGGAGGCATGAAAAACTGTTTTTT. This yields the protein CASSESPPGGRHEKLFF.